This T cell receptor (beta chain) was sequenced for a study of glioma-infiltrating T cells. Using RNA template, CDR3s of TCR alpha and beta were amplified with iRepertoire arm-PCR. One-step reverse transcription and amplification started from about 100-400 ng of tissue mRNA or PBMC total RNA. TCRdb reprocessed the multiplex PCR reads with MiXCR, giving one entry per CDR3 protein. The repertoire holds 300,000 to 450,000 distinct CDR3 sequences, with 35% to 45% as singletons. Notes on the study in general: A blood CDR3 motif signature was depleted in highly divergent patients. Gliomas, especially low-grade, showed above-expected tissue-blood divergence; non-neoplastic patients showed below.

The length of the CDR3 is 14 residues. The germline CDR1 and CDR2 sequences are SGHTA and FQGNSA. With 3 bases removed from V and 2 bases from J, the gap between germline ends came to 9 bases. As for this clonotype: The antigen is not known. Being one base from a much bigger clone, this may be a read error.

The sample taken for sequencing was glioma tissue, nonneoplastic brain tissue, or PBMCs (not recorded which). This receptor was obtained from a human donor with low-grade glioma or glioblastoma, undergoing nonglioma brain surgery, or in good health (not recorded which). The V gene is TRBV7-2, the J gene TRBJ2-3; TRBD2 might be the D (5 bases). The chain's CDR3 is CASSFYSDTDTQYF. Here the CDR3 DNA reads TGTGCCAGCAGCTTTTATAGCGACACAGATACGCAGTATTTT.